Shown below are 18 T cell receptor beta chains from a single sample sequenced in a study of T cell repertoires in cytomegalovirus infection. The antigens these receptors bind are not known. Each CDR3 protein gets one entry after TCRdb re-called the reads with MiXCR. Of 700,000 to 850,000 distinct CDR3 sequences listed, around a third are singletons. The source material was cultured CD8+ T cells from PBMCs, sampled from culture after CMV antigen stimulation. These receptors came from a human donor in good health (CMV status not recorded). Some clones in this sample may be carry-over from other donors' samples.

The rearrangement joins TRBV12-3 or TRBV12-4 to TRBJ2-2; D unclear. Trimming shortened V by 10 bases and J by 6 bases, and 15 bases separated the two germline ends. This CDR3 contains 13 residues. The CDR3 here is CANSYPSPGELFF. CDR3 nucleotide sequence: TGTGCCAACTCATACCCAAGCCCCGGGGAGCTGTTTTTT.

V gene TRBV19 combines with J gene TRBJ1-1; D unclear. Germline assignment: CDR1 LNHDA and CDR2 SQIVND (reference sequence). V lost 3 bases, J lost 0 bases, and 11 bases lay in between. CDR3 length equals 15 residues. The CDR3 DNA sequence: TGTGCCAGTAGTATGGGTCGCCTCATGAACACTGAAGCTTTCTTT. Its translation: CASSMGRLMNTEAFF. Filled out from reference TRBV19 and TRBJ1-1, the complete variable domain reads DGGITQSPKYLFRKEGQNVTLSCEQNLNHDAMYWYRQDPGQGLRLIYYSQIVNDFQKGDIAEGYSVSREKKESFPLTVTSAQKNPTAFYLCASSMGRLMNTEAFFGQGTRLTVV.

The chain combines TRBV10-3 with TRBJ2-7; TRBD1 agrees at 12 bases. The germline V gene has CDR1 ENHRY and CDR2 SYGVKD. V shed 6 bases and J 5 bases; nucleotides not matched to a gene: 5. CDR3 length equals 14 residues. CDR3 sequence: CAIRTGTGGDEQYF. The CDR3 DNA sequence: TGTGCCATCAGAACCGGGACAGGGGGCGACGAGCAGTACTTC.

This clonotype was observed a few times. J is TRBJ1-2 and V is TRBV19; 8 positions match TRBD1. V gave up 5 bases and J gave up 6 bases; unmatched junction bases: 8. The germline gives CDR1 LNHDA, CDR2 SQIVND (reference sequence). This CDR3 has 14 residues. The CDR3 loop is CASSLGQEIDGYTF. The CDR3 DNA follows: TGTGCCAGTAGTCTGGGACAGGAGATTGATGGCTACACCTTC.

This sequence joins TRBV5-1 and TRBJ2-1; a possible D gene is TRBD1 (6 bases). The CDR3 has 15 residues. Per germline, CDR1 SGHRS and CDR2 YFSETQ. With 4 bases removed from V and 0 bases from J, the gap between germline ends came to 11 bases. CDR3 residues: CASSLRTDSYNEQFF. The CDR3 DNA follows: TGCGCCAGCAGCCTACGGACAGACTCCTACAATGAGCAGTTCTTC.

The chain employs TRBV3-1 and TRBJ2-2, with 10 bases aligning to TRBD2. CDR1 is LGHDT and CDR2 is YNNKEL in the germline V gene (reference sequence). The V and J ends lost 6 bases and 5 bases, in that order; junction bases with no gene match: 12. The CDR3 loop spans 17 amino acids. The CDR3 here is CASSRTSGPRGTGELFF. The CDR3 region has the DNA TGTGCCAGCAGTAGGACTAGCGGCCCCCGGGGAACCGGGGAGCTGTTTTTT.

This chain joins TRBV6-5 and TRBJ2-3; TRBD2 aligns across 7 bases. The trim removed 0 bases at V and 2 bases at J, leaving 11 bases unmatched. Looked up from germline, CDR1 is MNHEY and CDR2 is SVGAGI. This CDR3 comprises 18 residues. Written as DNA, the CDR3 is TGTGCCAGCAGTTACTCATCTAGCGGAATTCACTACACAGATACGCAGTATTTT. Translation: CASSYSSSGIHYTDTQYF.

This clonotype was seen only a few times. The chain carries TRBV19 and TRBJ1-5; D gene ambiguous. Germline CDR1 LNHDA, CDR2 SQIVND (reference sequence). With 7 bases removed from V and 0 bases from J, the gap between germline ends came to 13 bases. CDR3 length: 15 residues. The CDR3 spells CASISFSNSNQPQHF. The CDR3 DNA reads TGTGCCAGTATTTCGTTCAGCAATAGCAATCAGCCCCAGCATTTT.

This clonotype was counted a few times. This chain connects TRBV5-6 to TRBJ2-1; D not certain. The V gene lost 4 bases and the J gene lost 7 bases, with 9 bases spanning the gap. Germline CDR1 is SGHDT and CDR2 is YYEEEE. This CDR3 contains 12 residues. The CDR3 is CASSRDWNEQFF. In DNA, the CDR3 is TGTGCCAGCAGCCGAGATTGGAATGAGCAGTTCTTC.

The rearrangement uses TRBV12-5 and TRBJ1-1; D gene unclear. The CDR3 spans 13 residues. The germline CDR1 and CDR2 sequences are LGHNT and FRNRAP. V gave up 1 base and J gave up 6 bases, with 9 bases separating them. The DNA for the CDR3 is TGTGCTAGTGGTTTGGGGGGAATCCCTGAAGCTTTCTTT. Residues: CASGLGGIPEAFF.

The chain is built from TRBV4-1 and TRBJ2-1; possible D gene TRBD2, 6 bases. The germline CDR1 and CDR2 sequences are MGHRA and YSYEKL. V was cut by 4 bases and J by 9 bases, with 19 bases left in between. This CDR3 spans 15 amino acids. The CDR3 is CASSLEGLPMVEQFF. The CDR3 coding sequence is TGCGCCAGCAGCCTGGAGGGACTCCCAATGGTTGAGCAGTTCTTC.

This clonotype was seen repeatedly, ten times or more. This chain links TRBV28 with TRBJ1-1, with 7 bases fitting TRBD1. This CDR3 region has 14 residues. Germline trimming cut 4 bases from V and 5 bases from J; bases unmatched to any gene: 7. Germline lookup yields CDR1 MDHEN and CDR2 SYDVKM. The CDR3 DNA is TGTGCCAGCAGTTCGCTAGACAGGGAAACTGAAGCTTTCTTT. This encodes CASSSLDRETEAFF.

The sample holds a few counts of this clonotype. The chain couples TRBV4-1 to TRBJ2-3; 8 bases map to TRBD1. This CDR3 contains 16 residues. V trimming: 0 bases; J trimming: 5 bases; junction bases outside the gene matches: 7. Germline CDR1 reads MGHRA; CDR2 reads YSYEKL. In DNA, the CDR3 is TGCGCCAGCAGCCAAGAATATGACAGGGGAGGAGATACGCAGTATTTT. Encoded protein: CASSQEYDRGGDTQYF.

This clonotype occurred a few times. This CDR3 reads CASSAGTRPNEQFF. CDR3 DNA: TGTGCCAGCAGCGCCGGGACTCGGCCCAATGAGCAGTTCTTC. V usage is TRBV11-3 and J usage is TRBJ2-1; D perhaps matches TRBD2 (6 bases). The CDR3 sequence is 14 residues long. V gave up 5 bases and J gave up 6 bases, with 14 bases separating them. Germline V gives CDR1 SGHNT, CDR2 YENEEA.

V gene TRBV7-8 combines with J gene TRBJ1-2; TRBD1 matches 7 bases. V lost 3 bases and J lost 2; bases outside the gene matches: 6. The CDR3 has 15 amino acids. In germline, CDR1 is SGHVS, CDR2 FQNEAQ. This chain's CDR3 is CASSLGQILNYGYTF. The DNA of the CDR3 is TGTGCCAGCAGCTTGGGACAGATACTCAACTATGGCTACACCTTC.

This sequence joins TRBV7-9 and TRBJ1-2; 8 bases align to TRBD1. Looked up from germline, CDR1 is SEHNR and CDR2 is FQNEAQ (reference sequence). CDR3 length: 15 amino acids. After removal of 5 bases from V and 1 base from J, the junction contained 6 bases not matched to a gene. The CDR3 loop is CASSVPGQDNYGYTF. CDR3 nucleotides: TGTGCCAGCAGCGTGCCGGGACAGGATAACTATGGCTACACCTTC.

This clonotype has a handful of counts. Here the CDR3 reads CASSLAFPGSDGTEAFF. The DNA for the CDR3 is TGCGCCAGCAGCTTGGCCTTCCCCGGCAGCGATGGCACTGAAGCTTTCTTT. The genes are TRBV5-1 and TRBJ1-1; D is uncertain. Between the trimmed V and J ends, which lost 0 bases and 4 bases, there was a span of 19 bases. The CDR3 loop spans 17 amino acids. From germline, CDR1 is SGHRS and CDR2 YFSETQ. The whole variable domain, remainder taken from reference TRBV5-1 and TRBJ1-1, is KAGVTQTPRYLIKTRGQQVTLSCSPISGHRSVSWYQQTPGQGLQFLFEYFSETQRNKGNFPGRFSGRQFSNSRSEMNVSTLELGDSALYLCASSLAFPGSDGTEAFFGQGTRLTVV.

At least ten counts were recorded for this clonotype. The chain links TRBV12-5 to TRBJ1-1; TRBD1 matches at 7 bases. This CDR3 has 17 residues. V dropped 6 bases and J dropped 4; count of bases not matched to a gene: 17. Germline CDR1 and CDR2: LGHNT and FRNRAP. The CDR3 region is CASGFGTEGSGGTEAFF. The CDR3, as DNA: TGTGCTAGTGGATTCGGGACAGAAGGGAGCGGAGGCACTGAAGCTTTCTTT.